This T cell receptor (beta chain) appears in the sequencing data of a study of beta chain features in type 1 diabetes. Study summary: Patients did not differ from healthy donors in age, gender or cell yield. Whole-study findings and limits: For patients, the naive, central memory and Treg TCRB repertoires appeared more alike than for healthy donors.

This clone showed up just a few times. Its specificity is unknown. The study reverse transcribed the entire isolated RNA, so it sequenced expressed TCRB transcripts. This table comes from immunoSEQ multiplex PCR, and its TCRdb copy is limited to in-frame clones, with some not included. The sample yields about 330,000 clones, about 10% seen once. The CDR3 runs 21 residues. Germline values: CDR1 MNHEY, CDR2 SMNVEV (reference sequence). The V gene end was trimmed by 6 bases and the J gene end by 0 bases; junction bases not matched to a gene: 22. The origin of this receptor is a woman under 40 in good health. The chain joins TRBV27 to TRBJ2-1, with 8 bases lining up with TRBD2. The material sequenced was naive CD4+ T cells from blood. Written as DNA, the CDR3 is TGTGCCAGCAGACTAAAACCCACCGGGACTAGTGAAAGGGGCTCCTACAATGAGCAGTTCTTC. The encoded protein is CASRLKPTGTSERGSYNEQFF.